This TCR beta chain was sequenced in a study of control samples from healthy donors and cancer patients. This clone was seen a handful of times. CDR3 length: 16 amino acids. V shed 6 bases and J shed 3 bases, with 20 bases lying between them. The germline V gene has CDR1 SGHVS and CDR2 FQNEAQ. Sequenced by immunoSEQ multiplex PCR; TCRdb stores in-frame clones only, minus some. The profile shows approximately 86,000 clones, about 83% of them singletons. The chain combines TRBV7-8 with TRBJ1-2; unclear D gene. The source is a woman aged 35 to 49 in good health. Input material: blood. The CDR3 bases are TGTGCCAGCAGTCTCGGGGTGGGCGCGTCCTACTATGGCTACACCTTC. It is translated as CASSLGVGASYYGYTF. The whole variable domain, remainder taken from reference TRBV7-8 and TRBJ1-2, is GAGVSQSPRYKVAKRGQDVALRCDPISGHVSLFWYQQALGQGPEFLTYFQNEAQLDKSGLPSDRFFAERPEGSVSTLKIQRTQQEDSAVYLCASSLGVGASYYGYTFGSGTRLTVV.